These 24 T cell receptor beta chains came from one sample sequenced in a study of cytomegalovirus exposure and HLA in healthy donors. Vbeta (60) and Jbeta (13) primers were used in the PCR. TCRdb's table, derived via immunoSEQ multiplex PCR, lists solely in-frame clones and lacks some. The sample includes over 150,000 clones, more than 70% seen only once; the top ten take about 0.39%. Sample: PBMCs. The receptors were sampled from a boy aged 2 to 10 in good health and CMV-seronegative.

This clone was recorded once. The chain couples TRBV19 to TRBJ1-2, with TRBD1 identical over 7 bases. The CDR3 is made up of 13 amino acids. V shed 5 bases, J shed 6 bases, and the junction held 6 bases outside the gene matches. Germline V gives CDR1 LNHDA, CDR2 SQIVND (reference sequence). Here the CDR3 reads CASSPTGAHGYTF. DNA of the CDR3: TGTGCCAGTAGTCCCACAGGGGCTCATGGCTACACCTTC.

The chain combines TRBV5-1 with TRBJ2-2, with D perhaps matching TRBD1 (6 bases). The CDR3 contains 16 residues. Germline CDR1 SGHRS, CDR2 YFSETQ. V was trimmed by 1 base and J by 2 bases, leaving 12 bases between them. CDR3 sequence (DNA): TGCGCCAGCAGCTTGTCCGGGACACCAAACACCGGGGAGCTGTTTTTT. Translating it yields CASSLSGTPNTGELFF.

This clone appeared a few times. The J gene is TRBJ2-1, the V gene TRBV6-1; 10 nucleotides line up with TRBD2. Trimming at V came to 8 bases and at J to 5 bases, leaving 6 bases not matched to a gene. Germline CDR1 and CDR2: MNHNS and SASEGT. CDR3 length: 14 residues. CDR3: CASGTSGAHNEQFF. CDR3 DNA sequence: TGTGCCAGCGGTACTAGCGGGGCTCACAATGAGCAGTTCTTC.

The V call is TRBV11-2, the J call TRBJ1-1; TRBD1 might be the D (6 bases). The germline V gene encodes CDR1 SGHAT and CDR2 FQNNGV. The CDR3 spans 17 residues. V lost 1 base and J lost 4, with 19 bases in between. The CDR3 sequence is CASSLAGGSSIGTEAFF. The DNA for the CDR3 is TGTGCCAGCAGCTTAGCGGGGGGCAGCAGTATTGGCACTGAAGCTTTCTTT.

The chain joins TRBV27 to TRBJ2-1; no clear D gene. There are 17 residues in the CDR3. V lost 4 bases and J 0 bases, leaving 16 bases between the germline ends. Looked up from germline, CDR1 is MNHEY and CDR2 is SMNVEV (reference sequence). CDR3 sequence: CASSSPQARSSYNEQFF. In DNA form, the CDR3 reads TGTGCCAGCAGTTCCCCCCAGGCCCGTAGCTCCTACAATGAGCAGTTCTTC.

The J gene is TRBJ2-3, the V gene TRBV6-1, with unresolved D. This CDR3 region has 13 residues. CDR1 MNHNS and CDR2 SASEGT come from the germline V gene. V was clipped by 6 bases and J by 2 bases, with 9 bases between them. CDR3 in amino acids: CASRRYATDTQYF. In nucleotides, the CDR3 is TGTGCCAGCAGGAGGTACGCCACAGATACGCAGTATTTT.

The chain links TRBV7-6 to TRBJ2-2, with 8 bases matching TRBD2. Germline loops: CDR1 SGHVS, CDR2 FNYEAQ. The CDR3 covers 17 residues. V was pared by 5 bases and J by 5 bases, with 13 bases of the junction left unmatched. The CDR3 coding sequence is TGTGCCAGCAGCCCGTCATCCGGGAGGGCTAGGACCGGGGAGCTGTTTTTT. Amino acids: CASSPSSGRARTGELFF.

The V and J genes are TRBV7-8 and TRBJ2-2, with D possibly matching TRBD2 (5 bases). V was clipped by 2 bases and J by 8 bases, with 15 bases between them. The CDR3 length is 15 residues. Germline-derived CDR1 and CDR2 are SGHVS and FQNEAQ. The CDR3 spells CASSLRLAGTGELFF. The CDR3, as DNA: TGTGCCAGCAGCTTACGTCTAGCTGGTACGGGGGAGCTGTTTTTT.

The chain combines TRBV7-8 with TRBJ2-4, with TRBD2 matching 9 bases. The trim removed 4 bases at V and 0 bases at J, leaving 1 base unmatched. The CDR3 contains 15 residues. Germline V gene sequence: CDR1 SGHVS, CDR2 FQNEAQ. For the CDR3, the DNA is TGTGCCAGCAGCTCTAGCGGGATAGCCAAAAACATTCAGTACTTC. Its translation: CASSSSGIAKNIQYF.

This clone appeared once. V usage is TRBV28 and J usage is TRBJ2-7; a possible D gene is TRBD2 (5 bases). Germline CDR1 is MDHEN and CDR2 is SYDVKM. The ends were cut back, 2 bases at V and 2 bases at J, with 10 bases in the middle. CDR3 length: 14 amino acids. This CDR3 reads CASSLRGFTYEQYF. In DNA, the CDR3 is TGTGCCAGCAGTTTACGGGGTTTCACCTACGAGCAGTACTTC.

Of note for this clone: The same CDR3 arises from other DNA sequences in this sample as well. This chain joins TRBV19 and TRBJ2-1; 12 bases align to TRBD2. J was trimmed by 7 bases and V by 5 bases; bases with no gene match: 6. The CDR3 has 15 amino acids. Germline V gene sequence: CDR1 LNHDA, CDR2 SQIVND (reference sequence). The CDR3 nucleotides read TGTGCCAGTAGTCCAGGGACTAGCGGGTTTAATGAGCAGTTCTTC. Translating gives CASSPGTSGFNEQFF.

This clone was counted between two and nine times. The V gene is TRBV2, the J gene TRBJ2-7; tentative D call: TRBD2 (5 bases). The germline V and J ends were trimmed by 4 bases and 2 bases, with 9 bases remaining between them. The germline V gene has CDR1 SNHLY and CDR2 FYNNEI. The CDR3 runs 13 residues. DNA for the CDR3: TGTGCCAGCAGTGCGGGGTTAACCTACGAGCAGTACTTC. Translated, it gives CASSAGLTYEQYF. The full variable domain, with the rest looked up from reference TRBV2 and TRBJ2-7, is EPEVTQTPSHQVTQMGQEVILRCVPISNHLYFYWYRQILGQKVEFLVSFYNNEISEKSEIFDDQFSVERPDGSNFTLKIRSTKLEDSAMYFCASSAGLTYEQYFGPGTRLTVT.

The chain uses TRBV5-1 and TRBJ1-1; D not certain. Trimming left V 4 bases short and J 2 bases short, with 15 bases between. The germline V gene encodes CDR1 SGHRS and CDR2 YFSETQ. The CDR3 covers 15 residues. CDR3 sequence reads: CASSLRPNSNTEAFF. DNA of the CDR3: TGCGCCAGCAGCCTAAGGCCCAACAGCAACACTGAAGCTTTCTTT.

V gene TRBV7-2 combines with J gene TRBJ2-7; D gene unclear. The CDR3 consists of 14 residues. V was clipped by 0 bases and J by 2 bases, with 8 bases between them. The germline V gene has CDR1 SGHTA and CDR2 FQGNSA. CDR3 residues: CASSLARTAYEQYF. The CDR3 DNA follows: TGTGCCAGCAGCTTAGCGCGCACTGCCTACGAGCAGTACTTC.

The V gene is TRBV19, the J gene TRBJ2-1; 7 positions match TRBD1. Germline CDR1 is LNHDA and CDR2 is SQIVND (reference sequence). The CDR3 spans 14 residues. The trim removed 6 bases at V and 6 bases at J, leaving 8 bases unmatched. The CDR3 DNA reads TGTGCCAGTAGCCAGGACAGGTGGGGCAATGAGCAGTTCTTC. It encodes CASSQDRWGNEQFF.

This clone was picked up a small number of times. The V call is TRBV6-5, the J call TRBJ1-1, with D possibly TRBD1 on 6 matching bases. V lost 3 bases, J lost 1 base, and 15 bases lay in between. The CDR3 spans 16 residues. Per the germline V gene, CDR1 is MNHEY and CDR2 is SVGAGI. CDR3 bases: TGTGCCAGCAGTTATTCGACACAGGGTGCGAACACTGAAGCTTTCTTT. The encoded protein is CASSYSTQGANTEAFF.

The count of this clone is one. The genes are TRBV6-5 and TRBJ2-2; D gene ambiguous. Germline values: CDR1 MNHEY, CDR2 SVGAGI. The V end lost 4 bases, the J end lost 5 bases, and 5 bases lay between the germline ends. The CDR3 has 12 residues. The CDR3 loop is CASSFLTGELFF. The DNA of the CDR3 is TGTGCCAGCAGTTTCTTGACCGGGGAGCTGTTTTTT.

The chain employs TRBV29-1 and TRBJ1-2; D might be TRBD1 (6 bases). Trimming stripped 4 bases from V and 3 bases from J, with 9 bases between. The germline gives CDR1 SQVTM, CDR2 ANQGSEA. This CDR3 has 12 amino acids. The CDR3, as DNA: TGCAGCGTTGGCAACAGGGACTATGGCTACACCTTC. Encoded protein: CSVGNRDYGYTF.

The chain uses TRBV2 and TRBJ2-5, with D perhaps matching TRBD2 (5 bases). Germline V gene sequence: CDR1 SNHLY, CDR2 FYNNEI. V was trimmed by 5 bases and J by 1 base, leaving 8 bases between them. This CDR3 region has 13 residues. The CDR3 DNA sequence: TGTGCCAGCAGTACCGGGATCCAAGAGACCCAGTACTTC. Translation gives CASSTGIQETQYF.

V usage is TRBV5-1 and J usage is TRBJ2-1; 9 bases fit TRBD2. The ends lost 3 bases at V and 0 bases at J; junction bases unmatched: 7. This CDR3 contains 17 residues. CDR1 and CDR2 (germline): SGHRS, YFSETQ. The CDR3 is CASSWVSGRSSYNEQFF. The CDR3 nucleotides are TGCGCCAGCAGCTGGGTTAGCGGGAGAAGCTCCTACAATGAGCAGTTCTTC.

The gene calls are TRBV5-5 and TRBJ2-7, with D possibly matching TRBD1 (6 bases). Trimming stripped 0 bases from V and 3 bases from J, with 10 bases between. The CDR3 covers 14 residues. Germline-derived CDR1 and CDR2 are SGHKS and YYEKEE (reference sequence). The CDR3 sequence: CASSLGQVYYEQYF. The CDR3 coding sequence is TGTGCCAGCAGCTTGGGACAGGTATACTACGAGCAGTACTTC.

This chain joins TRBV4-1 and TRBJ1-5; weak D call: TRBD1 (6 bases). Germline V lookup: CDR1 MGHRA, CDR2 YSYEKL. The CDR3 has 14 residues. Trimming pared 4 bases from V and 7 bases from J, leaving 14 bases between. CDR3: CASSPIYRAQPQHF. CDR3 DNA: TGCGCCAGCAGCCCAATTTACAGGGCACAGCCCCAGCATTTT.

This chain joins TRBV30 and TRBJ2-5; D is possibly TRBD1 (6 bases). With the DNA end fitting TRBJ2-7 better, the J assignment may be wrong. Germline values: CDR1 GTSNPN, CDR2 SVGIG (reference sequence). CDR3 length: 13 amino acids. The CDR3 is CAWITRGSYEQYF. The CDR3 nucleotides read TGTGCCTGGATCACAAGGGGGAGCTACGAGCAGTACTTC.

This clone was seen only a few times. V and J are TRBV13 and TRBJ1-2, with 10 positions matching TRBD1. CDR1 and CDR2 from the germline V gene are PRHDT and FYEKMQ (reference sequence). Trimming at V came to 0 bases and at J to 3 bases, leaving 10 bases not matched to a gene. The CDR3 is 18 amino acids. CDR3 residues: CASSLGRGTGDSDYGYTF. The CDR3 DNA reads TGTGCCAGCAGCTTAGGCCGGGGGACAGGGGATTCAGACTATGGCTACACCTTC.